This TCR beta chain was captured in a study of Tregs in tolerant kidney transplant recipients (dated by TCRdb to between 2019 and 2020). In the study overall: Before combined kidney and bone marrow transplantation, this study identified donor-specific regulatory T cells using TCRbeta sequencing and then followed those same cells after transplant. Broad study findings and their caveats: In tolerant patients, the expansion of donor-specific Tregs was greater than global Treg expansion, suggesting that the expansion was antigen-driven rather than nonspecific. For some patients the PCR primers changed over time, which made it impossible to compare the samples from those patients at the nucleotide level. The most biologically relevant and donor-specific TCRbeta repertoire appeared to be identified by expanding Tregs with activated donor B cells. Biological reproducibility was not examined directly, but technical replication error appeared to be minimal. The study was limited by small patient numbers, and the findings need validation in larger populations and under other immunosuppression protocols.

For TCRbeta CDR3 sequencing, genomic DNA from the sorted cells was extracted using the QIAGEN DNeasy Blood and Tissue Kit. High-throughput TCRbeta CDR3 sequencing was carried out commercially through immunoSEQ, with PCR amplification with bias correction and internal controls included. Concerning the study's data processing: A unique productive TCRbeta sequence was defined by the CDR3 nucleotide sequence when primers matched, and otherwise by the CDR3 amino acid sequence together with the Vbeta and Jbeta genes. To correct sorting error, sequences shared between sorted populations at a frequency ratio of 2:1 or less were removed; the rest were assigned to the higher population. Donor-reactive sequences were defined as at least 5-fold expanded in CFSE-low cells versus unstimulated cells, with frequency of at least 0.01% in CFSE-low cells. Jensen-Shannon divergence calculated on the top 100 TCRbeta sequences ranked by frequency was used to measure repertoire divergence. For any sample with multiple sequencing runs, sorting error was corrected in each run separately before the runs were pooled. Held by TCRdb, this immuneACCESS table contains in-frame sequences only and omits some clones. Under half of the omission traces to an unresolved V gene where checked; the cause of the rest is unknown. From that table come the V and J calls and clone size; the DNA was used to work out D and trimming. The table of this sample itemizes roughly 15,000 clones. The ten largest clones capture less than 4% of the sample.

The transplants used related donors with nonmyeloablative bone marrow transplantation, and mixed chimerism in the human trials was transient. Thawed PBMCs were FACS-sorted into unstimulated Tregs (CD4+CD25+CD127-), CD4+ non-Tregs (CD4+CD25-), CD4 cells and CD8 cells. Patients were 4 combined kidney and bone marrow transplant recipients from the ITN036ST trial, and only these trial subjects had samples available. Healthy control blood was processed to PBMCs by Ficoll density gradient and cryopreserved, and patient PBMCs were collected before and after transplant. CDR1 is given as MNHEY and CDR2 as SVGEGT, both from the germline V gene. V and J are truncated by 5 bases and 2 bases respectively, leaving an intervening sequence of 14 bases. From its cysteine to its phenylalanine, the CDR3 spans 15 amino acids. Of the CDR3's DNA, 36 bases were read; they are in frame from base 1. For this clone: Its target antigen remains unknown. Read sequence stops 3 residues before the CDR3 end, and the germline J gene provides the missing end.

The clonotype was recovered from a human patient who received a combined kidney and bone marrow transplant. Following a transplant, some T cells may be graft donor cells, not patient cells. The sample was CD4+ T cells from blood (PBMCs), taken 12 months after the transplant. This chain is built from TRBV6-2 or TRBV6-3 and TRBJ2-3; a weak D assignment points to TRBD2 (6 bases agree). CDR3 bases read: TGTGCCAGCAGTGACCCGGGGACTTACACAGATACG. This is translated as CASSDPGTYTDT. The full CDR3 protein is CASSDPGTYTDTQYF.